This TCR beta chain was profiled in a study of PD-1 blockade in classical Hodgkin lymphoma. The CDR3 consists of 11 residues. Germline CDR1 and CDR2: LNHDA and SQIVND (reference sequence). V was pared by 4 bases and J by 10 bases, with 8 bases between. The time point was: cycle 4 day 1 (C4D1), after about 6 weeks of nivolumab. Every patient experienced relapse after autologous stem cell transplantation, and brentuximab vedotin exposure varied. This clone was counted only a few times. The antigen remains undetermined. Repertoires were generated with immunoSEQ multiplex PCR, while TCRdb's copy carries only in-frame clones and drops some. Seen here are around 50,000 clones, roughly 80% observed once, and the top ten hold 12%. Study-level findings and limits: CD4+ TCR diversity rose significantly by C4D1, and CD8+ TCR diversity did not.

The chain employs TRBV19 and TRBJ2-1, with D perhaps matching TRBD1 (6 bases). Specimen: peripheral blood mononuclear cells (PBMCs), collected before the fourth cycle of nivolumab. The TCR sequence derives from a human donor with classical Hodgkin lymphoma. The CDR3 nucleotides read TGTGCCAGTAGTAACGGACAGGAGCAGTTCTTC. It yields the protein CASSNGQEQFF.